This T cell receptor (beta chain) was found in a study of Graves' ophthalmopathy and Graves' hyperthyroidism. Study context: At initial diagnosis, peripheral blood was obtained, and this preceded any treatment.

RNA transcripts were the template, and TCR beta CDR3 regions were amplified from them. First-round RT-PCR with HTBI primers preceded a second-round multiplex PCR. TCRdb passed the multiplex PCR reads through MiXCR, listing each CDR3 protein once. The sample yields about 380,000 distinct CDR3 sequences, 15% seen once. Many counts were recorded for this clonotype. The PBMC fraction was derived from around 10 ml of fresh peripheral blood. The germline V and J ends were trimmed by 7 bases and 9 bases, with 25 bases remaining between them. Germline CDR1 reads LNHDA; CDR2 reads SQIVND (reference sequence). This CDR3 has 16 amino acids.

The sequenced sample consisted of peripheral blood. The rearrangement uses TRBV19 and TRBJ1-5; perhaps TRBD1 as D (6 bases). The sequence was collected from a woman between 18 and 29 years old with stable Graves' hyperthyroidism. The CDR3 region has the DNA TGTGCCAGTACCCGAGATTGGACAGCCGTCCGCCGGCCCCAGCATTTT. The encoded protein is CASTRDWTAVRRPQHF.